Listed here is a single TCR beta chain. Its antigen has not been determined. Within one base of it there is no much larger clone, and no base qualities were kept. The CDR3 holds 15 amino acids from the cysteine to the phenylalanine. Here the CDR3 DNA is all that survives: 45 bases in frame from base 1. TCRbeta CDR3 regions were amplified from genomic DNA by means of the immunoSEQ Assay, a bias-controlled multiplex PCR. The paper's processing steps were these. Within the assay, amplification of reference gene primers was used to estimate how many nucleated cells each sample contained. To quantify the absolute abundance of each unique TCRbeta CDR3 rearrangement, sequence reads were collapsed and filtered. For each sample, productive Simpson clonality was calculated as the square root of Simpson's diversity index over productive rearrangements. TCRdb's version of the immuneACCESS table is confined to in-frame rearrangements and falls short of the full clone set. An unresolved V gene accounts for under half of the shortfall where checked; the remainder is of unknown origin. V and J calls and clone size follow that table, whereas D and trimming were derived from the DNA. The sample profile shows roughly 200,000 clones; roughly 84% of them were found once. Of the sample, 20% falls within the top ten clones.

Collaborating institutions collected whole blood in K2EDTA tubes following their own protocols. Collaborator samples were shipped for TCRbeta analysis as frozen whole blood, isolated PBMCs, or DNA extracted from either sample type. This record belongs to a study of blood T cell repertoires in COVID-19 (dated by TCRdb to the early 2020s). With regard to the full study: Samples covering the acute and convalescent phases of COVID-19 were provided by collaborators in the United States, Italy and Spain. The material from the prospective study consisted of cDNA or gDNA derived from T cells, B-cell-depleted T cells, or PBMCs. Deeply sampled blood TCRbeta repertoires from subjects exposed to, actively infected with, or recovered from COVID-19 were included in the dataset. The repertoires were made available in a free public database intended to serve as a resource for research on the immune response to SARS-CoV-2. The samples were drawn from the first 160 participants of the ongoing ImmuneRACE study and from 1,254 subjects provided by 6 global collaborators. Sample metadata almost always included a de-identified subject ID, COVID-19 status, age in years and sex. Where available, HLA class I and class II types were obtained from metadata supplied by the sample provider rather than from assay-based typing.

General conclusions and limits of the study: The quantity of clinical and demographic metadata differed by source and by participant and was supplied without curation.

Input material: peripheral blood. The chain joins TRBV21-1 to TRBJ2-7; no DNA check was done on the table's D call, TRBD2. TRBV21-1 is an annotated pseudogene. The TCR originated in a human donor in a cohort sampled during active COVID-19. The bases read TGTGCCAGCAGCAAAGTGGTTGGAGTCCGCTACGAGCAGTACTTC. Translated, this is CASSKVVGVRYEQYF.